This passage covers 15 T cell receptor beta chains from one sample sequenced in a study of T-cell reconstitution after alpha-beta-depleted transplantation in children. For TCRbeta, the library was prepared with unique molecular identifiers. TCRdb fed the PCR reads into MiXCR, producing one record per CDR3 protein. The sample carries about 980,000 distinct CDR3 sequences, roughly 31% recorded once. The specimen was PBMCs, mostly from graft donor cells, collected 360 days after TCRalphabeta/CD19-depleted stem cell transplant. The source is a boy less than two years old who had a stem cell transplant for SCID, so the T cells may come from the graft donor.

This clonotype has a single count. The chain is built from TRBV12-3 or TRBV12-4 and TRBJ1-3; D is possibly TRBD1 (5 bases). The V end lost 3 bases, the J end lost 0 bases, and 12 bases lay between the germline ends. The CDR3 covers 16 residues. This CDR3 reads CASSLGEFLSGNTIYF. The CDR3 coding sequence is TGTGCCAGCAGTTTGGGGGAGTTCCTCTCTGGAAACACCATATATTTT.

J is TRBJ2-1 and V is TRBV20-1; 8 bases line up with TRBD1. The CDR3 extends over 14 amino acids. CDR1 DFQATT and CDR2 SNEGSKA come from the germline V gene (reference sequence). With 5 bases clipped from V and 7 bases from J, the junction kept 10 bases outside the gene matches. The CDR3 sequence: CSAGGDRSVNEQFF. In DNA, the CDR3 is TGCAGTGCTGGAGGGGACAGGTCGGTAAATGAGCAGTTCTTC.

This clonotype was recorded a few times. This chain joins TRBV5-5 and TRBJ2-5, with TRBD2 identical over 10 bases. Germline CDR1 reads SGHKS; CDR2 reads YYEKEE (reference sequence). The CDR3 runs to 15 residues. The trim removed 1 base at V and 1 base at J, leaving 1 base unmatched. The CDR3 DNA follows: TGTGCCAGCAGCTTGACTAGCGGGGCCCAAGAGACCCAGTACTTC. Translating gives CASSLTSGAQETQYF.

The chain recombines TRBV29-1 with TRBJ2-3, with 9 bases identical to TRBD1. CDR3 length: 14 residues. The J segment lost 11 bases and the V segment lost 6 bases, leaving 15 bases of the junction unmatched. Germline assignment: CDR1 SQVTM and CDR2 ANQGSEA. CDR3 in amino acids: CSVKDRGDLRGQYF. CDR3 DNA sequence: TGCAGCGTCAAAGACAGGGGGGACCTCAGAGGGCAGTATTTT.

This chain links TRBV6-5 with TRBJ2-7; 10 nucleotides match TRBD2. Germline trimming cut 2 bases from V and 3 bases from J; bases unmatched to any gene: 10. CDR1 is MNHEY, CDR2 SVGAGI, per germline. CDR3 length: 17 amino acids. As DNA, the CDR3 is TGTGCCAGCAGTTACGACCCTTTAGCGGGGGGTCGCTACGAGCAGTACTTC. This sequence encodes CASSYDPLAGGRYEQYF.

The chain links TRBV20-1 to TRBJ2-7; D might be TRBD1 (6 bases). CDR1 and CDR2 from the germline V gene are DFQATT and SNEGSKA (reference sequence). V was clipped by 4 bases and J by 2 bases, with 12 bases between them. CDR3 length equals 13 residues. Written as DNA, the CDR3 is TGCAGTGCTATACCAAGACAGGCCTACGAGCAGTACTTC. This translates into CSAIPRQAYEQYF.

J is TRBJ2-5 and V is TRBV4-3; 7 bases map to TRBD1. This CDR3 is built from 15 residues. The V gene end was trimmed by 1 base and the J gene end by 5 bases; junction bases not matched to a gene: 7. Germline CDR1 reads LGHNA; CDR2 reads YSLEER. The CDR3 DNA reads TGCGCCAGCAGCCAAGTGACAGGGTACGGGGAGACCCAGTACTTC. This encodes CASSQVTGYGETQYF.

This rearrangement joins TRBV6-1 to TRBJ2-3; TRBD2 matches at 10 bases. Per germline, CDR1 MNHNS and CDR2 SASEGT. With V trimmed by 5 bases and J by 4 bases, 6 bases remained unmatched. The CDR3 is 15 amino acids. DNA of the CDR3: TGTGCCAGCAGTCTAGCGGGGGCTTGGGCAGATACGCAGTATTTT. The encoded protein is CASSLAGAWADTQYF.

This rearrangement joins TRBV7-6 to TRBJ1-1; TRBD1 is a possible D gene (5 bases). Germline CDR1 and CDR2: SGHVS and FNYEAQ. Trimming removed 1 base from V and 8 bases from J, with 23 bases in between. CDR3 length: 17 residues. CDR3 protein: CASSLEGLEVWTEEAFF. The DNA of the CDR3 is TGTGCCAGCAGCTTAGAGGGGCTAGAGGTGTGGACGGAAGAAGCTTTCTTT.

This clonotype was observed a handful of times. The chain joins TRBV29-1 to TRBJ2-7; the D gene is possibly TRBD2 (5 bases). Per germline, CDR1 SQVTM and CDR2 ANQGSEA. The CDR3 loop spans 13 amino acids. Deletions cut 2 bases from V and 6 bases from J, with 14 bases between. CDR3 nucleotide sequence: TGCAGCGTTGAATCTGAGGGTCGGACCGAGCAGTACTTC. It specifies CSVESEGRTEQYF.

The rearrangement links TRBV27 to TRBJ2-1; no reliable D call. CDR1 and CDR2 from the germline V gene are MNHEY and SMNVEV (reference sequence). Trimming removed 0 bases at V and 7 bases at J, with 7 bases between. The CDR3 totals 13 residues. CDR3 residues: CASSLSALNEQFF. The CDR3 region has the DNA TGTGCCAGCAGTTTATCGGCTTTAAATGAGCAGTTCTTC.

V and J are TRBV5-1 and TRBJ2-1, with 12 bases lining up with TRBD2. Germline lookup yields CDR1 SGHRS and CDR2 YFSETQ. Trimming at V came to 3 bases and at J to 8 bases, leaving 3 bases not matched to a gene. This CDR3 contains 14 residues. In nucleotides, the CDR3 is TGCGCCAGCAGCTATCTAGCGGGGGGGCATGAGCAGTTCTTC. Its protein is CASSYLAGGHEQFF.

This chain connects TRBV12-3 or TRBV12-4 to TRBJ2-7, with D unclear. CDR3 length: 13 amino acids. V lost 6 bases and J lost 4, with 13 bases in between. This CDR3 reads CASSSPRDYEQYF. The CDR3 DNA reads TGTGCCAGCAGCTCCCCTAGGGATTACGAGCAGTACTTC.

This clonotype appeared a few times. The gene calls are TRBV5-5 and TRBJ2-1; D ambiguous. The CDR3 contains 17 residues. Germline-derived CDR1 and CDR2 are SGHKS and YYEKEE (reference sequence). The V end was cut by 2 bases, the J end by 4 bases, with 19 bases between. This chain's CDR3 is CASSLGPPEPIYNEQFF. The DNA of the CDR3 is TGTGCCAGCAGCTTAGGCCCCCCGGAGCCGATATACAATGAGCAGTTCTTC.

This chain links TRBV5-1 with TRBJ2-1, with D perhaps being TRBD1 or TRBD2 (5 bases each). This CDR3 has 14 amino acids. V lost 4 bases, J lost 8 bases, and 16 bases lay in between. Germline V CDR1 and CDR2: SGHRS, YFSETQ. CDR3 DNA sequence: TGCGCCAGCAGCATGGGGGTGCCTCGAGATGAGCAGTTCTTC. It translates to CASSMGVPRDEQFF.